One sample yielded the 21 T cell receptor beta chains listed below, sequenced in a study of human T cells and chemical hapten exposure. Regarding time point: patch test 1, 2 weeks after DPC sensitization. Treatment defined: therapeutic diphenylcyclopropenone sensitization with weekly scalp DPC. TCRdb processed the RACE reads anew with MiXCR; each CDR3 protein has one entry. There are fewer than 500,000 distinct CDR3 sequences in the sample; 4% to 5.5% occur only once, and around 2.3% lies in the top ten. Sequences were derived from whole blood, sampled in connection with sensitization to the hapten diphenylcyclopropenone (DPC). These TCRs come from a woman in her forties or fifties with alopecia areata. Some clones in this sample may be carry-over from other donors' samples.

This clonotype was observed at least ten times. The CDR3 reads CASSLWWQGASEQFF. CDR3 in DNA: TGTGCCAGCAGCCTGTGGTGGCAGGGGGCTTCTGAGCAGTTCTTC. The chain combines TRBV5-5 with TRBJ2-1; 8 nucleotides line up with TRBD1. Trimming at V came to 4 bases and at J to 9 bases, leaving 12 bases not matched to a gene. The germline CDR1 and CDR2 sequences are SGHKS and YYEKEE (reference sequence). CDR3 size: 15 residues.

This clonotype was recorded many times. V usage is TRBV3-1 and J usage is TRBJ1-3; D ambiguous. The CDR3 extends over 15 amino acids. Trimming shortened V by 4 bases and J by 0 bases, and 10 bases separated the two germline ends. The V gene's germline CDR1 is LGHDT and CDR2 YNNKEL (reference sequence). CDR3 nucleotides: TGTGCCAGCAGCCGAGAGATGGGCTCTGGAAACACCATATATTTT. Amino acid sequence: CASSREMGSGNTIYF. Looking up the rest from reference TRBV3-1 and TRBJ1-3 gives the full variable domain: DTAVSQTPKYLVTQMGNDKSIKCEQNLGHDTMYWYKQDSKKFLKIMFSYNNKELIINETVPNRFSPKSPDKAHLNLHINSLELGDSAVYFCASSREMGSGNTIYFGEGSWLTVV.

This sequence joins TRBV7-9 and TRBJ2-3; 7 bases agree with TRBD1. Germline V lookup: CDR1 SEHNR, CDR2 FQNEAQ (reference sequence). V dropped 2 bases and J dropped 2; count of bases not matched to a gene: 10. The CDR3 is 17 residues long. The CDR3 loop is CASSLSRGQMITDTQYF. DNA for the CDR3: TGTGCCAGCAGCTTAAGTCGGGGACAGATGATCACAGATACGCAGTATTTT.

The chain combines TRBV6-5 with TRBJ2-1; D not resolved. V was pared by 0 bases and J by 2 bases, with 8 bases between. The CDR3 loop spans 15 amino acids. Germline V gene data show CDR1 as MNHEY and CDR2 as SVGAGI. The CDR3 nucleotides read TGTGCCAGCAGTTACTCTAAACACACCTACAATGAGCAGTTCTTC. As protein: CASSYSKHTYNEQFF.

At least ten counts were recorded for this clonotype. The V call is TRBV19, the J call TRBJ1-5, with no clear D. Germline CDR1 LNHDA, CDR2 SQIVND (reference sequence). The CDR3 is 16 residues long. V lost 3 bases, J lost 0 bases, and 12 bases lay in between. In DNA, the CDR3 is TGTGCCAGTAGTATCGGTCGGCAGTATAGCAATCAGCCCCAGCATTTT. Protein sequence: CASSIGRQYSNQPQHF.

There are many counts of this clonotype. The CDR3 region has the DNA TGTGCCAGCAGTTACTCACTAGCGGGAGGCAAGTACTACGAGCAGTACTTC. As protein: CASSYSLAGGKYYEQYF. The V gene is TRBV6-2 or TRBV6-3, the J gene TRBJ2-7; 12 bases map to TRBD2. This CDR3 comprises 17 residues. Germline CDR1 reads MNHEY; CDR2 reads SVGEGT. The V gene end was trimmed by 0 bases and the J gene end by 3 bases; junction bases not matched to a gene: 6.

This clonotype was detected only a few times. The rearrangement joins TRBV28 to TRBJ2-7; D unclear. This CDR3 comprises 14 residues. Germline CDR1 reads MDHEN; CDR2 reads SYDVKM. Trimming removed 1 base from V and 5 bases from J, with 12 bases in between. The CDR3 DNA reads TGTGCCAGCAGTTTATTTGGGGAAATCCACGAGCAGTACTTC. It yields the protein CASSLFGEIHEQYF.

The sample holds many counts of this clonotype. The chain has TRBV7-2 and TRBJ2-5; 12 nucleotides line up with TRBD2. There are 16 residues in the CDR3. The trim removed 5 bases at V and 2 bases at J, leaving 6 bases unmatched. The V gene's germline CDR1 is SGHTA and CDR2 FQGNSA. The CDR3 loop reads CASSQLAGGRQETQYF. CDR3 nucleotide sequence: TGTGCCAGCAGCCAACTAGCGGGAGGTAGACAAGAGACCCAGTACTTC.

For this clonotype: A read error may be the cause here, since a much bigger clone is one base away. The CDR3, as DNA: TGTGCCAGCAGTGACATCCGACTCGAGGCCCCCACAGATACGCAGTATTTT. Translated: CASSDIRLEAPTDTQYF. The chain employs TRBV6-4 and TRBJ2-3; D gene ambiguous. V was pared by 2 bases and J by 2 bases, with 17 bases between. Germline CDR1 and CDR2: MRHNA and SNTAGT. The CDR3 runs 17 residues.

This clonotype was detected a few times. The genes are TRBV2 and TRBJ2-3; possibly TRBD1 for D (5 bases). The CDR3 loop spans 13 amino acids. V lost 7 bases and J 2 bases, leaving 10 bases between the germline ends. Looked up from germline, CDR1 is SNHLY and CDR2 is FYNNEI. Here the CDR3 reads CASMGRVTDTQYF. CDR3 DNA: TGTGCCAGCATGGGCAGGGTCACAGATACGCAGTATTTT.

The chain employs TRBV7-2 and TRBJ2-3, with 11 bases lining up with TRBD2. The CDR3 consists of 17 residues. J gave up 0 bases and V 5 bases, and 7 bases lay outside the gene matches. Germline CDR1 is SGHTA and CDR2 is FQGNSA. The CDR3 reads CASSQIAGGASTDTQYF. In nucleotides, the CDR3 is TGTGCCAGCAGCCAAATAGCGGGGGGGGCTAGCACAGATACGCAGTATTTT.

The table lists this clonotype with many counts. The V gene is TRBV19, the J gene TRBJ2-5, with D perhaps TRBD2 (5 bases). Trimming pared 7 bases from V and 1 base from J, leaving 10 bases between. The germline V gene encodes CDR1 LNHDA and CDR2 SQIVND (reference sequence). The length of the CDR3 is 13 residues. The CDR3 region is CASKSGLQETQYF. The CDR3 region has the DNA TGTGCCAGTAAAAGCGGCCTCCAAGAGACCCAGTACTTC.

This clonotype came up many times. The genes are TRBV5-6 and TRBJ1-1; D unresolved. This CDR3 region has 15 residues. From germline, CDR1 is SGHDT and CDR2 YYEEEE. V was trimmed by 4 bases and J by 0 bases, leaving 13 bases between them. In DNA form, the CDR3 reads TGTGCCAGCAGCCCCGCTGGGGAGATGAACACTGAAGCTTTCTTT. This codes for CASSPAGEMNTEAFF.

V gene TRBV15 combines with J gene TRBJ2-3, with 11 bases aligning to TRBD2. Trimming at V came to 2 bases and at J to 4 bases, leaving 5 bases not matched to a gene. CDR1 is LNHNV, CDR2 YYDKDF, per germline (reference sequence). The CDR3 covers 16 residues. CDR3 residues: CATSRSLAGEPDTQYF. For the CDR3, the DNA is TGTGCCACCAGCAGATCACTAGCGGGGGAGCCAGATACGCAGTATTTT.

The sample holds a few counts of this clonotype. The V call is TRBV6-1, the J call TRBJ1-5, with unresolved D. Germline V gene sequence: CDR1 MNHNS, CDR2 SASEGT. The CDR3 is made up of 13 amino acids. Trimming cost V 4 bases and J 0 bases, with 4 bases left between them. CDR3 loop: CASSVSSNQPQHF. The CDR3 DNA sequence: TGTGCCAGCAGTGTCAGTAGCAATCAGCCCCAGCATTTT.

The table lists this clonotype with a few counts. V usage is TRBV11-2 and J usage is TRBJ1-1; D is unclear. Germline-derived CDR1 and CDR2 are SGHAT and FQNNGV. The CDR3 is 14 residues long. V was trimmed by 2 bases and J by 4 bases, leaving 11 bases between them. CDR3 coding DNA: TGTGCCAGCAGCTTACCGTCGCGGGGCACTGAAGCTTTCTTT. It encodes CASSLPSRGTEAFF.

This clonotype was found many times. The chain uses TRBV6-2 or TRBV6-3 and TRBJ1-1; TRBD1 is a possible D gene (5 bases). V dropped 2 bases and J dropped 3 bases, with 10 bases sitting between them. The CDR3 is 14 residues long. CDR1 is MNHEY, CDR2 SVGEGT, per germline. CDR3 nucleotides: TGTGCCAGCAGTTACACGTGGGGGGACACTGAAGCTTTCTTT. It translates to CASSYTWGDTEAFF.

This clonotype occurred many times. The rearrangement uses TRBV28 and TRBJ2-6; D remains ambiguous. The V end lost 10 bases, the J end lost 1 base, and 8 bases lay between the germline ends. This CDR3 comprises 13 residues. CDR1 and CDR2 from the germline V gene are MDHEN and SYDVKM. The CDR3 sequence is CATGPSGANVLTF. In DNA form, the CDR3 reads TGTGCCACCGGACCTTCTGGGGCCAACGTCCTGACTTTC.

This clonotype was recorded many times. This chain links TRBV5-1 with TRBJ1-1; TRBD1 might be the D (5 bases). V lost 2 bases and J lost 5, with 13 bases in between. Germline CDR1 is SGHRS and CDR2 is YFSETQ. The CDR3 extends over 14 amino acids. The CDR3 loop reads CASSFGQGKTEAFF. The CDR3, as DNA: TGCGCCAGCAGCTTTGGGCAGGGAAAGACTGAAGCTTTCTTT.

This clonotype was counted many times. V usage is TRBV5-1 and J usage is TRBJ1-5; a possible D gene is TRBD1 (5 bases). The CDR3 has 14 amino acids. Germline lookup yields CDR1 SGHRS and CDR2 YFSETQ. V lost 4 bases and J lost 2, with 10 bases in between. The CDR3 sequence is CASSPDSGNQPQHF. The CDR3 nucleotides read TGCGCCAGCAGCCCCGACAGTGGCAATCAGCCCCAGCATTTT. The whole variable domain, remainder taken from reference TRBV5-1 and TRBJ1-5, is KAGVTQTPRYLIKTRGQQVTLSCSPISGHRSVSWYQQTPGQGLQFLFEYFSETQRNKGNFPGRFSGRQFSNSRSEMNVSTLELGDSALYLCASSPDSGNQPQHFGDGTRLSIL.

At least ten counts were recorded for this clonotype. The chain recombines TRBV7-2 with TRBJ2-2; 14 nucleotides line up with TRBD2. Germline values: CDR1 SGHTA, CDR2 FQGNSA. J gave up 7 bases and V 4 bases, and 2 bases lay outside the gene matches. The CDR3 contains 15 residues. DNA for the CDR3: TGTGCCAGCAGCTACGGACTAGCGGGAGGCGGGGAGCTGTTTTTT. Translated: CASSYGLAGGGELFF.